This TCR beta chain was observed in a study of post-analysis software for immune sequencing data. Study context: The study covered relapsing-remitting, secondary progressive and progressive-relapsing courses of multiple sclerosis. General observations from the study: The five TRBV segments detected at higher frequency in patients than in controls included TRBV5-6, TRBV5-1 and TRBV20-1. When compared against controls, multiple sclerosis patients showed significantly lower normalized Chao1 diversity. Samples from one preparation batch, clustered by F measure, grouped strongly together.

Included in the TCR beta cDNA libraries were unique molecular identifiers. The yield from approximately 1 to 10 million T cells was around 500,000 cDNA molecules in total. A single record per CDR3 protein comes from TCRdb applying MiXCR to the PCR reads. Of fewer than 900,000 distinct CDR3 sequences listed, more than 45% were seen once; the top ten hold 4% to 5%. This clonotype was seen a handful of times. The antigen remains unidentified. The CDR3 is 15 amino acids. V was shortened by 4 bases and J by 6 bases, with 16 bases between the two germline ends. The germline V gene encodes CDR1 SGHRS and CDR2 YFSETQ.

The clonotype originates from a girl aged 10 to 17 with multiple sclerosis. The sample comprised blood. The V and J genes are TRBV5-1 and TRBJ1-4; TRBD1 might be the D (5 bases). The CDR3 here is CASSQSGVGDEKLFF. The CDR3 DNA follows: TGCGCCAGCAGCCAGTCGGGGGTCGGGGATGAAAAACTGTTTTTT.